Each of the 9 T cell receptor beta chains below was sequenced from the same sample in a study of blood T cell repertoires in COVID-19. The table came from immunoSEQ multiplex PCR; TCRdb's copy has only in-frame clones and leaves some out. The table lists 250,000 to 350,000 clones, around nine tenths of them singletons. Sample: PBMCs or T cells enriched from blood (not recorded which). These receptors came from a woman in her 30s who had recovered from COVID-19.

This chain connects TRBV27 to TRBJ2-7; 7 bases are a match to TRBD2. CDR3 length: 14 amino acids. The V gene's germline CDR1 is MNHEY and CDR2 SMNVEV (reference sequence). Losses at the gene ends were 3 bases for V and 0 bases for J; bases not matched to a gene: 2. The CDR3 protein is CASSFRGSSYEQYF. The DNA of the CDR3 is TGTGCCAGCAGTTTTCGCGGGAGCTCCTACGAGCAGTACTTC.

In its sample, this clone was seen once. J is TRBJ1-5 and V is TRBV19, with D hard to call. CDR3 length: 13 amino acids. Trimming removed 3 bases at V and 6 bases at J, with 9 bases between. Germline V gene data show CDR1 as LNHDA and CDR2 as SQIVND (reference sequence). The CDR3 nucleotides read TGTGCCAGTAGTATCCGGAGAGGTCAGCCCCAGCATTTT. Translating it yields CASSIRRGQPQHF.

The CDR3 bases are TGTGCCAGGTCACCGATAGCGGGAGAGAGGACGAACACCGGGGAGCTGTTTTTT. Translated: CARSPIAGERTNTGELFF. This chain connects TRBV2 to TRBJ2-2; 9 bases match TRBD2. The CDR3 totals 18 residues. Trimming at V came to 9 bases and at J to 0 bases, leaving 14 bases not matched to a gene. CDR1 and CDR2 (germline): SNHLY, FYNNEI.

This chain links TRBV27 with TRBJ1-2; 7 nucleotides match TRBD1. CDR1 and CDR2 from the germline V gene are MNHEY and SMNVEV (reference sequence). The CDR3 spans 14 residues. V gave up 5 bases and J gave up 4 bases; unmatched junction bases: 7. The CDR3 DNA sequence: TGTGCCAGCAGTCCAGGGACAGCGATCTATGGCTACACCTTC. This gives the protein CASSPGTAIYGYTF.

The chain has TRBV4-3 and TRBJ2-3; the D gene is possibly TRBD2 (5 bases). CDR3 length: 17 amino acids. Trimming cost V 4 bases and J 5 bases, with 22 bases left between them. Germline loops: CDR1 LGHNA, CDR2 YSLEER. For the CDR3, the DNA is TGCGCCAGCAGCCCTTCTTCCAGGTTAGCTGGAGGAGATACGCAGTATTTT. Translation gives CASSPSSRLAGGDTQYF.

This clone occurred once. The V gene is TRBV20-1, the J gene TRBJ1-3; D unclear. The CDR3 has 13 residues. CDR1 is DFQATT, CDR2 SNEGSKA, per germline (reference sequence). The V end lost 6 bases, the J end lost 0 bases, and 9 bases lay between the germline ends. DNA of the CDR3: TGCAGTGCCAGTCTAAACTCTGGAAACACCATATATTTT. Protein sequence: CSASLNSGNTIYF.

V usage is TRBV15 and J usage is TRBJ2-5, with 8 nucleotides matching TRBD1. J lost 1 base, V lost 2 bases, and 3 bases had no gene match. This CDR3 spans 15 amino acids. Looked up from germline, CDR1 is LNHNV and CDR2 is YYDKDF (reference sequence). Here the CDR3 DNA reads TGTGCCACCAGCAGACAGGGGGCCATCCAAGAGACCCAGTACTTC. It codes for CATSRQGAIQETQYF.

V is TRBV27 and J is TRBJ2-2, with 7 positions matching TRBD1. CDR3 length: 17 amino acids. The J segment lost 1 base and the V segment lost 4 bases, leaving 9 bases of the junction unmatched. Germline CDR1 MNHEY, CDR2 SMNVEV (reference sequence). The CDR3 nucleotides are TGTGCCAGCAGTTCATACCTCCGGACAGGGAACACCGGGGAGCTGTTTTTT. It is translated as CASSSYLRTGNTGELFF.

The chain links TRBV6-2 or TRBV6-3 to TRBJ1-1, with TRBD1 matching over 7 bases. The CDR3 totals 18 residues. Germline CDR1 is MNHEY and CDR2 is SVGEGT. V shed 2 bases, J shed 0 bases, and the junction held 12 bases outside the gene matches. The CDR3 bases are TGTGCCAGCAGTTACAGCCCAGAGGGGGCTGGTATGAACACTGAAGCTTTCTTT. Amino acids: CASSYSPEGAGMNTEAFF.